The clone carrying this TCR beta chain was picked up many times. Its matching antigen is unknown. Together with a sample-barcoded 5' primer, a J-beta primer mix was included in a second PCR lasting roughly 6 to 12 cycles. Every sample gave at least 2.5 million paired-end reads containing CDR3. TCRdb itself ran the 5' RACE reads through MiXCR, one entry per CDR3 protein. This table has 700,000 or so distinct CDR3 sequences, 20% to 25% appearing once. These data originate in a study of blood T cells in healthy people across ages. Study-wide results and caveats: TCR beta diversity correlated strongly with naive T cell percentage. Per-million-T-cell TCR beta diversity fell roughly linearly with age. Long-lived and aged donors differed, with more naive CD4+ cells and higher diversity in the long-lived.

The sample taken for sequencing was blood. This sequence was found in a man aged 65-85 years in good health.

The CDR3 coding sequence is TGTGCCAGCAGCTTAAATTCGGGGGGTTTCAATGAGCAGTTCTTC. Translated: CASSLNSGGFNEQFF. This chain uses TRBV7-3 with TRBJ2-1, with TRBD2 matching over 7 bases. This CDR3 contains 15 residues. Germline values: CDR1 SGHTA, CDR2 FQGTGA. The V and J ends lost 1 base and 6 bases, in that order; junction bases with no gene match: 6.